This T cell receptor (beta chain) was obtained from a study of control samples from healthy donors and cancer patients. TCRdb keeps only in-frame clones here, not all; method: immunoSEQ multiplex PCR. The sample has tens of thousands of clones, 90% to 95% seen once; the top ten hold 0.8%. Germline V gene data show CDR1 as MGHRA and CDR2 as YSYEKL. V shed 0 bases and J shed 0 bases, with 7 bases lying between them. There are 15 residues in the CDR3. This receptor was taken from a man aged 30 to 39 with colorectal cancer. The specimen was PBMCs. The V call is TRBV4-1, the J call TRBJ2-3, with a possible D match to TRBD1 (5 bases). This CDR3 reads CASSQDDRSTDTQYF. The DNA for the CDR3 is TGCGCCAGCAGCCAAGACGACAGAAGCACAGATACGCAGTATTTT.